The 14 T cell receptor beta chains reported below all come from one sample, sequenced in a study of blood T cell repertoires in COVID-19. TCRdb's copy holds only in-frame clones and misses some; the assay was immunoSEQ multiplex PCR. Seen here are approximately 300,000 clones, approximately 88% observed once, and the top ten hold roughly 5.2%. Sequenced sample: PBMCs or T cells enriched from blood (not recorded which). The receptors were sampled from a man in his 60s who had recovered from COVID-19.

The gene calls are TRBV7-2 and TRBJ2-1; 7 positions agree with TRBD2. The CDR3 is made up of 15 amino acids. The ends lost 0 bases at V and 4 bases at J; junction bases unmatched: 3. Germline V gene lookup returns CDR1 SGHTA and CDR2 FQGNSA. DNA of the CDR3: TGTGCCAGCAGCTTAGCGGGAGGGGAGTACAATGAGCAGTTCTTC. Translating it yields CASSLAGGEYNEQFF.

This chain links TRBV6-5 with TRBJ2-7; TRBD2 aligns across 7 bases. The CDR3 loop spans 15 amino acids. The ends lost 0 bases at V and 5 bases at J; junction bases unmatched: 7. Germline V gives CDR1 MNHEY, CDR2 SVGAGI. Here the CDR3 reads CASSYSWQGGHEQYF. Here the CDR3 DNA reads TGTGCCAGCAGTTACTCGTGGCAGGGAGGGCACGAGCAGTACTTC.

The rearrangement links TRBV28 to TRBJ2-5; D is perhaps TRBD1 (5 bases). The length of the CDR3 is 14 residues. Germline CDR1 is MDHEN and CDR2 is SYDVKM. The V end lost 2 bases, the J end lost 9 bases, and 16 bases lay between the germline ends. The CDR3 loop reads CASSLGAVRGAQYF. CDR3 in DNA: TGTGCCAGCAGTTTAGGGGCTGTTCGTGGAGCCCAGTACTTC.

This clone appeared once. This rearrangement joins TRBV6-5 to TRBJ2-7, with 11 bases matching TRBD1. Germline trimming cut 4 bases from V and 9 bases from J; bases unmatched to any gene: 5. Germline lookup yields CDR1 MNHEY and CDR2 SVGAGI. This CDR3 region has 13 residues. The CDR3 sequence is CASSSGTGGLQYF. Here the CDR3 DNA reads TGTGCCAGCAGTTCCGGGACAGGGGGACTGCAGTACTTC.

The rearrangement joins TRBV11-2 to TRBJ2-5; 10 bases agree with TRBD2. From germline, CDR1 is SGHAT and CDR2 FQNNGV. The CDR3 sequence is 16 residues long. The J segment lost 12 bases and the V segment lost 5 bases, leaving 18 bases of the junction unmatched. In nucleotides, the CDR3 is TGTGCCAGCAGCCCGGGGCGGGGGACTAGCGTCCGGCCAGAGTACTTC. This encodes CASSPGRGTSVRPEYF.

This clone was found once. V is TRBV5-8 and J is TRBJ2-5; D might be TRBD1 (6 bases). Trimming stripped 1 base from V and 4 bases from J, with 11 bases between. CDR3 size: 14 residues. Per germline, CDR1 SGHTS and CDR2 YDEGEE. The CDR3 protein is CASSLIQGRETQYF. The CDR3 DNA is TGTGCCAGCAGCTTGATACAGGGACGAGAGACCCAGTACTTC.

This rearrangement joins TRBV4-3 to TRBJ1-1; D ambiguous. The CDR3 length is 15 residues. The V and J ends lost 1 base and 0 bases respectively, with 9 bases between them. Germline-derived CDR1 and CDR2 are LGHNA and YSLEER. CDR3 region: CASSQVGRLNTEAFF. For the CDR3, the DNA is TGCGCCAGCAGCCAAGTCGGTCGATTGAACACTGAAGCTTTCTTT.

This chain connects TRBV20-1 to TRBJ2-5; 7 bases are a match to TRBD1. This CDR3 region has 15 residues. The germline V gene encodes CDR1 DFQATT and CDR2 SNEGSKA (reference sequence). The V gene end was trimmed by 3 bases and the J gene end by 1 base; junction bases not matched to a gene: 8. CDR3 sequence (DNA): TGCAGTGCTAGTAACAGGGGAGATCTCCAAGAGACCCAGTACTTC. It translates to CSASNRGDLQETQYF.

The rearrangement uses TRBV5-4 and TRBJ1-2, with 8 bases matching TRBD1. Germline V gene sequence: CDR1 SGHNT, CDR2 YYREEE (reference sequence). The J segment lost 2 bases and the V segment lost 4 bases, leaving 7 bases of the junction unmatched. The CDR3 totals 15 residues. The CDR3 is CASSGPTGGNYGYTF. The CDR3, as DNA: TGTGCCAGCAGCGGCCCAACAGGGGGGAACTATGGCTACACCTTC.

The rearrangement links TRBV5-1 to TRBJ2-1, with 11 nucleotides matching TRBD2. Per germline, CDR1 SGHRS and CDR2 YFSETQ. V lost 5 bases to trimming and J lost 4 bases; unmatched junction nucleotides: 5. The CDR3 is 15 amino acids. The CDR3 DNA sequence: TGCGCCAGCAGTTCTAGCGGGAGGAATTACAATGAGCAGTTCTTC. Encoded protein: CASSSSGRNYNEQFF. Full variable domain (remainder filled in from reference TRBV5-1 and TRBJ2-1): KAGVTQTPRYLIKTRGQQVTLSCSPISGHRSVSWYQQTPGQGLQFLFEYFSETQRNKGNFPGRFSGRQFSNSRSEMNVSTLELGDSALYLCASSSSGRNYNEQFFGPGTRLTVL.

The J gene is TRBJ1-2, the V gene TRBV18; 12 positions match TRBD1. Germline V gene lookup returns CDR1 KGHSH and CDR2 LQKENI. The CDR3 is made up of 15 amino acids. V trimming: 3 bases; J trimming: 5 bases; junction bases outside the gene matches: 4. The chain's CDR3 is CASSPPGQGAYGYTF. The CDR3 DNA follows: TGTGCCAGCTCACCGCCGGGACAGGGGGCATATGGCTACACCTTC. The full variable domain, rest sourced from reference TRBV18 and TRBJ1-2, is NAGVMQNPRHLVRRRGQEARLRCSPMKGHSHVYWYRQLPEEGLKFMVYLQKENIIDESGMPKERFSAEFPKEGPSILRIQQVVRGDSAAYFCASSPPGQGAYGYTFGSGTRLTVV.

The chain uses TRBV28 and TRBJ2-7, with TRBD2 matching over 13 bases. The CDR3 is 16 residues long. V gave up 5 bases and J gave up 2 bases; unmatched junction bases: 6. The germline CDR1 and CDR2 sequences are MDHEN and SYDVKM. The CDR3 bases are TGTGCCAGCAGTCAGACTAGCGGGAGGTACCCCTACGAGCAGTACTTC. Its protein product is CASSQTSGRYPYEQYF.

The V and J genes are TRBV6-5 and TRBJ1-5; D possibly corresponds to TRBD1 (5 bases). The CDR3 totals 14 residues. CDR1 is MNHEY, CDR2 SVGAGI, per germline. V was pared by 5 bases and J by 2 bases, with 10 bases between. The CDR3 spells CASSIPTGNQPQHF. The CDR3 nucleotides read TGTGCCAGCAGTATCCCGACAGGCAATCAGCCCCAGCATTTT.

The chain recombines TRBV7-3 with TRBJ1-6; perhaps TRBD1 as D (5 bases). V gave up 2 bases and J gave up 6 bases, with 11 bases separating them. The V gene's germline CDR1 is SGHTA and CDR2 FQGTGA. The CDR3 runs to 15 residues. This CDR3 is CASSLLPGGNSPLHF. DNA for the CDR3: TGTGCCAGCAGCTTACTCCCGGGGGGTAATTCACCCCTCCACTTT.